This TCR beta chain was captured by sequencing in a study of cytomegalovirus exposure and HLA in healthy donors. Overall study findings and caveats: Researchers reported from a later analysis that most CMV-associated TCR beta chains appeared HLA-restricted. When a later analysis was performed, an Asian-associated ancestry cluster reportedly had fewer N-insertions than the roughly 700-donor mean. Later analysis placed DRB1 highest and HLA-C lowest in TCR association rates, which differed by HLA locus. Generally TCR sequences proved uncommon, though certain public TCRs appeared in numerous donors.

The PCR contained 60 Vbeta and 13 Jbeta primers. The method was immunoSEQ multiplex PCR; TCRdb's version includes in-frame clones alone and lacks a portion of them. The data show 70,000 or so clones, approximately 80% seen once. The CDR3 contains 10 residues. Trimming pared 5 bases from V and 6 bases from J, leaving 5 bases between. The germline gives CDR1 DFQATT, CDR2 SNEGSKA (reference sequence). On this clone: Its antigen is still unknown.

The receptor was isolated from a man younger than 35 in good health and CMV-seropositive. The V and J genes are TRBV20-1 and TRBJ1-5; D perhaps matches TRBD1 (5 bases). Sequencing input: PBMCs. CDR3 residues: CSAQGQPQHF. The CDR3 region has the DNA TGCAGTGCTCAGGGTCAGCCCCAGCATTTT.